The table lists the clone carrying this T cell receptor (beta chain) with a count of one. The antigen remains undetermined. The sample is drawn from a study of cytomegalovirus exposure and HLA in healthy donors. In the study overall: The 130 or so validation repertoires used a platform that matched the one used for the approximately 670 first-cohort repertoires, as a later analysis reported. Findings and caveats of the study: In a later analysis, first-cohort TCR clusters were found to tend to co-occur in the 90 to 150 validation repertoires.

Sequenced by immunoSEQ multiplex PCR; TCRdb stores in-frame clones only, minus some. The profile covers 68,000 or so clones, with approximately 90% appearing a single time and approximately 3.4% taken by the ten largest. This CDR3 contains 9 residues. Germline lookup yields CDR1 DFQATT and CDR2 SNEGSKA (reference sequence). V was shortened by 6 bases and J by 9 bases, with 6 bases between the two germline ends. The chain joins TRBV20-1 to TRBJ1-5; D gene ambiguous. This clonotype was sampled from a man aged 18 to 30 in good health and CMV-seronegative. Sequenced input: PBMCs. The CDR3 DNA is TGCAGTGCCGTCCGGCCCCAGCATTTT. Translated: CSAVRPQHF.